This T cell receptor beta chain appears in the sequencing data of a study of T-cell memory formation after mild COVID-19. About the research overall: Among the donors, TCR clusters were largely specific to each donor.

The CDR3 is made up of 13 amino acids. The V and J ends lost 8 bases and 2 bases respectively, with 7 bases between them. Germline lookup yields CDR1 MNHNS and CDR2 SASEGT. A single record per CDR3 protein comes from TCRdb applying MiXCR to the 5' RACE reads. The repertoire holds 350,000 to 450,000 distinct CDR3 sequences, approximately 14% seen once, with 22% in the top ten. The chain employs TRBV6-1 and TRBJ2-6, with D hard to call. The source of this sequence is a man aged 18-30 years who had mild COVID-19 (a few samples of this study predate the infection). Cell type and time point are not known. Material: PBMCs or a T cell subset sorted from them (not recorded which). CDR3 amino acids: CASFRPGANVLTF. CDR3 coding DNA: TGTGCCAGCTTCCGGCCTGGGGCCAACGTCCTGACTTTC.